This TCR beta chain comes out of a study of response to subunit inactivated influenza vaccine. TCRdb reanalysed the RT-PCR reads using MiXCR and keeps one entry per CDR3 protein. The sample has about 520,000 distinct CDR3 sequences, about a tenth seen once; the top ten hold more than 10%. With regard to this clonotype: Its target is not known. An end of the junction does not agree with germline; a read error may underlie this.

Findings of the study overall: Authors suggested few new T cells are recruited by each seasonal influenza vaccination.

This TCR was recovered from a man aged 50 to 60 who received an inactivated influenza vaccine. The sequencing used PBMCs from blood, collected 40 to 50 days after vaccination.

The CDR3 reads CACSQDILAGAGELFF. CDR3 bases: TGTGCCTGCAGCCAAGATATCCTAGCGGGAGCCGGGGAGCTGTTTTTT. The rearrangement links TRBV4-2 to TRBJ2-2; 10 bases agree with TRBD2. CDR1 and CDR2 (germline): LGHNA, YNFKEQ. The CDR3 contains 16 residues.